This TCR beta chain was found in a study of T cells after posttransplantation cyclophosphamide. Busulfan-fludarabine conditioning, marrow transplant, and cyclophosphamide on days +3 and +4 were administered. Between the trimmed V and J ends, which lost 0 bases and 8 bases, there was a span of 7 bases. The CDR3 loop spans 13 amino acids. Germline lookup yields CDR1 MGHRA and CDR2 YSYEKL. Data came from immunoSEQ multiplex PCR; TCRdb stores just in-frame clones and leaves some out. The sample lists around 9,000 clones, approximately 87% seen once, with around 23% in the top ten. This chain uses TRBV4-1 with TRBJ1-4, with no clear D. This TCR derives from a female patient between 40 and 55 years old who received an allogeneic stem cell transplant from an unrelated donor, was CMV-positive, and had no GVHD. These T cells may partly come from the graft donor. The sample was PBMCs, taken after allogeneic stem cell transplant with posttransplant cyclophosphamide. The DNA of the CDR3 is TGCGCCAGCAGCCAAGAGGCGAGGGAAAAACTGTTTTTT. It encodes CASSQEAREKLFF.